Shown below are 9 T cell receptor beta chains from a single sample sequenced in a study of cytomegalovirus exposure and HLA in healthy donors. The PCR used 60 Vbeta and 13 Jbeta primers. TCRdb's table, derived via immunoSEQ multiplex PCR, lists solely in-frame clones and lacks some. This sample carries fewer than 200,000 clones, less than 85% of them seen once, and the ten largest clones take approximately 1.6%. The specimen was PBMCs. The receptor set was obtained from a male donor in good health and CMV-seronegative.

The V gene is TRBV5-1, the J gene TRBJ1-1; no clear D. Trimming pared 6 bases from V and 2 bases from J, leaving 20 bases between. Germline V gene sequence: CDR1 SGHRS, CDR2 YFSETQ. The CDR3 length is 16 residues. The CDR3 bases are TGCGCCAGCAAGGGTCCGGGGTTGGGGTCTAACACTGAAGCTTTCTTT. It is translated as CASKGPGLGSNTEAFF.

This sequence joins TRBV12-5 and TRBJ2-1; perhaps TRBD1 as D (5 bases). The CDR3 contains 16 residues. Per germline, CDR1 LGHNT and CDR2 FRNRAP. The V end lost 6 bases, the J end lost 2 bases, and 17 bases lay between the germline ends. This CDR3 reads CASGPSGFTPYNEQFF. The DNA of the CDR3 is TGTGCTAGTGGGCCTTCAGGGTTTACACCCTACAATGAGCAGTTCTTC.

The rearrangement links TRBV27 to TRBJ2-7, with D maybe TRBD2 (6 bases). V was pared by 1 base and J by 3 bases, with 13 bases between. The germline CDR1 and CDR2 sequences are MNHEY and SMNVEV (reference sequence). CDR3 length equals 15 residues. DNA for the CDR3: TGTGCCAGCAGTTTATACGGGGGATCCTTCTACGAGCAGTACTTC. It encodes CASSLYGGSFYEQYF.

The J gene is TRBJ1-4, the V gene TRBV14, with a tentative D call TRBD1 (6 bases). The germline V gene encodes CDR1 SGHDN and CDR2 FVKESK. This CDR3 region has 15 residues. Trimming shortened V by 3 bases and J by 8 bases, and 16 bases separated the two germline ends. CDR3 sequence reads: CASSQDGQSREKLFF. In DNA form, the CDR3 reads TGTGCCAGCAGCCAGGATGGACAGAGTCGAGAAAAACTGTTTTTT.

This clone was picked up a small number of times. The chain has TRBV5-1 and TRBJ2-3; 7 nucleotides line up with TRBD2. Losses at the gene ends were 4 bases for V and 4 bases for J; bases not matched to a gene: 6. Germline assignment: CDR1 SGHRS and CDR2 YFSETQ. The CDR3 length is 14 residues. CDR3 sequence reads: CASSDEGGSDTQYF. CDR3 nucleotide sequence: TGCGCCAGCAGCGACGAGGGAGGGTCAGATACGCAGTATTTT.

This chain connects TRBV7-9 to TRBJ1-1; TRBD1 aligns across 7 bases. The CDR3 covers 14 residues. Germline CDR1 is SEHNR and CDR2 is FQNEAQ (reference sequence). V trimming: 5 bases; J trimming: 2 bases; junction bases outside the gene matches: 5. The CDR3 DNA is TGTGCCAGCAGCCCAGGACAGGAAAACACTGAAGCTTTCTTT. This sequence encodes CASSPGQENTEAFF.

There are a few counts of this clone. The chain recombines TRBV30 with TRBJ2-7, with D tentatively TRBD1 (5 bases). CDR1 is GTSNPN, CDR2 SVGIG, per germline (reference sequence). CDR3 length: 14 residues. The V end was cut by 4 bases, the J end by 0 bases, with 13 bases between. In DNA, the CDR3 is TGTGCCTGGACCCGGTTGGGGCCCTCCTACGAGCAGTACTTC. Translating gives CAWTRLGPSYEQYF.

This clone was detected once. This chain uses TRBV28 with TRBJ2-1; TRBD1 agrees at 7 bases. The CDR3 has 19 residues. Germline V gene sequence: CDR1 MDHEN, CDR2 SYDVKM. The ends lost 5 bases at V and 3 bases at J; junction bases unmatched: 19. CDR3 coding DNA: TGTGCCAGCAGTCCCCGGACAGGAGCCCATTACGGCTACTACAATGAGCAGTTCTTC. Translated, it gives CASSPRTGAHYGYYNEQFF. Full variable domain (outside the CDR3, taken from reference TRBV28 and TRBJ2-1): DVKVTQSSRYLVKRTGEKVFLECVQDMDHENMFWYRQDPGLGLRLIYFSYDVKMKEKGDIPEGYSVSREKKERFSLILESASTNQTSMYLCASSPRTGAHYGYYNEQFFGPGTRLTVL.

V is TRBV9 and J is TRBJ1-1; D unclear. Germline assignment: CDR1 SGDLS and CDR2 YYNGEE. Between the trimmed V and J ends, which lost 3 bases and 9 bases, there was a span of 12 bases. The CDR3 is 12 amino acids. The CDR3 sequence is CASSDTENQAFF. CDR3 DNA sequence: TGTGCCAGCAGCGACACGGAGAATCAAGCTTTCTTT.